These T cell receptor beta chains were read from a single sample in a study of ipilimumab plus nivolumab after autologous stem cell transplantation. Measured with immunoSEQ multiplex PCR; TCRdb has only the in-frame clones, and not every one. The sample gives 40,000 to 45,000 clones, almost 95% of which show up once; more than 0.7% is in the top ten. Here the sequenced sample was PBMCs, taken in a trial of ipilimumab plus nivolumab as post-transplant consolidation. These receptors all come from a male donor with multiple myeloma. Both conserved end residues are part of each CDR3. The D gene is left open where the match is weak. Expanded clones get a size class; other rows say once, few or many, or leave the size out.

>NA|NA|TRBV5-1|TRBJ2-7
CASSLGGAQRAYEQYF
TGCGCCAGCAGCTTGGGTGGGGCCCAGAGGGCCTACGAGCAGTACTTC
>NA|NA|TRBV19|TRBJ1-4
CASIRAGTNEKLFF
TGTGCCAGTATTAGGGCGGGGACTAATGAAAAACTGTTTTTT
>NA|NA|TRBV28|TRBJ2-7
CASSSWQVYEQYF
TGTGCCAGCAGTTCGTGGCAGGTTTACGAGCAGTACTTC
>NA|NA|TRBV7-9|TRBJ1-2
CASSQTQGNYGYTF
TGTGCCAGCAGCCAGACTCAGGGGAACTATGGCTACACCTTC
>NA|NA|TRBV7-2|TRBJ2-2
CASSLGPGRDTGELFF
TGTGCCAGCAGCCTCGGCCCAGGGCGGGACACCGGGGAGCTGTTTTTT
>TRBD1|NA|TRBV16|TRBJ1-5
CASSRDRGFEPQHF
TGTGCCAGCAGCCGTGACAGGGGTTTTGAGCCCCAGCATTTT
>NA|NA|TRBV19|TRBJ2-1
CASSRSGGGYNEQFF
TGTGCCAGTAGTAGATCAGGGGGAGGCTACAATGAGCAGTTCTTC
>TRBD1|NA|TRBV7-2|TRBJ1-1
CASSLVTGGNTEAFF
TGTGCCAGCAGCTTAGTCACAGGGGGAAACACTGAAGCTTTCTTT
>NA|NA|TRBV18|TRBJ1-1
CASSLGVDTEAFF
TGTGCCAGCTCACTGGGTGTGGACACTGAAGCTTTCTTT
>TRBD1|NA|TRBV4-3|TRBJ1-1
CASSQDRTGTEAFF
TGCGCCAGCAGCCAAGATAGGACAGGCACTGAAGCTTTCTTT
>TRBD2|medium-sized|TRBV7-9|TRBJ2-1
CASSDSLAGGPRGYNEQFF
TGTGCCAGCAGCGACTCTCTAGCGGGAGGGCCGAGGGGGTACAATGAGCAGTTCTTC
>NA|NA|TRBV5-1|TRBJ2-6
CASSLVSGANVLTF
TGCGCCAGCAGCTTGGTCTCTGGGGCCAACGTCCTGACTTTC
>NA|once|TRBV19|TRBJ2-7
CASSIARWGEAPLEQYF
TGTGCCAGTAGTATAGCCCGTTGGGGGGAGGCCCCCCTGGAGCAGTACTTC
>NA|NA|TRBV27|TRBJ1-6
CASSFAGTGSPLHF
TGTGCCAGCAGTTTTGCGGGGACGGGTTCACCCCTCCACTTT